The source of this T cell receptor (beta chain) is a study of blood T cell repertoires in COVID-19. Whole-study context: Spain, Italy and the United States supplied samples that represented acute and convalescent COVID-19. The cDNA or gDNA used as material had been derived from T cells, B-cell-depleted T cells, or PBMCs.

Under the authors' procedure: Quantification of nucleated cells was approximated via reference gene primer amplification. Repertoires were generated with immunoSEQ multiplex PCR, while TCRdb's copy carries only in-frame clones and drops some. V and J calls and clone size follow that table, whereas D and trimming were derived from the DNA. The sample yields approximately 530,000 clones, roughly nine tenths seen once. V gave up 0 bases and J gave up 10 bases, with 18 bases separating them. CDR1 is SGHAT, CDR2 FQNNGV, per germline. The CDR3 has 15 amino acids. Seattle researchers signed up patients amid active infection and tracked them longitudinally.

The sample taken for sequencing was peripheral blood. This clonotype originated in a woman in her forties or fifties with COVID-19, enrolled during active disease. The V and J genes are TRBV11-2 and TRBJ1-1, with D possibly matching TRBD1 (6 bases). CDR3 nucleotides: TGTGCCAGCAGCTTAGATCTCTGGGGGGGCGAACGAGCTTTCTTT. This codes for CASSLDLWGGERAFF.